The 30 T cell receptor beta chains below come from one sample, sequenced in a study of T-cell memory formation after mild COVID-19. TCRdb called the 5' RACE reads again in MiXCR, with one record for every CDR3 protein. This table has 250,000 to 400,000 distinct CDR3 sequences, more than 13% appearing once. The sample was PBMCs or a T cell subset sorted from them (not recorded which). These receptors all come from a man between 18 and 35 years old who had mild COVID-19 (a few samples of this study predate the infection). Cell type and time point are not known.

The J gene is TRBJ2-7, the V gene TRBV2, with 8 bases lining up with TRBD1. From germline, CDR1 is SNHLY and CDR2 FYNNEI. This CDR3 contains 16 residues. V was pared by 8 bases and J by 3 bases, with 15 bases of the junction left unmatched. DNA of the CDR3: TGTGCCAGCGTCGGCAGGGGGCCAGATGGCTACTACGAGCAGTACGTC. Protein: CASVGRGPDGYYEQYV.

This clonotype occurred a few times. CDR3: CASGATNTGELFF. The DNA for the CDR3 is TGTGCTTCGGGGGCCACGAACACCGGGGAGCTGTTTTTT. The V call is TRBV2, the J call TRBJ2-2, with D possibly being TRBD1 or TRBD2 (6 bases each). The CDR3 covers 13 residues. CDR1 SNHLY and CDR2 FYNNEI come from the germline V gene.

This clonotype showed up just a few times. J is TRBJ2-1 and V is TRBV28; 12 bases are shared with TRBD1. The CDR3 has 17 residues. The trim removed 10 bases at V and 8 bases at J, leaving 18 bases unmatched. Germline V CDR1 and CDR2: MDHEN, SYDVKM. CDR3 amino acids: CATQDPGQGANSYEQFF. CDR3 coding DNA: TGTGCCACCCAGGACCCGGGACAGGGGGCTAACTCTTATGAGCAGTTCTTC.

V and J are TRBV7-9 and TRBJ2-1, with D unclear. The germline V gene has CDR1 SEHNR and CDR2 FQNEAQ (reference sequence). The CDR3 extends over 14 amino acids. With 2 bases removed from V and 8 bases from J, the gap between germline ends came to 13 bases. CDR3 sequence: CASSLSAASDEQFF. The CDR3 nucleotides are TGTGCCAGCAGCTTATCGGCAGCGTCCGATGAGCAGTTCTTC.

In this sample, this clonotype turned up a few times. The chain combines TRBV27 with TRBJ2-7; D is perhaps TRBD2 (6 bases). This CDR3 region has 13 residues. Germline CDR1 reads MNHEY; CDR2 reads SMNVEV (reference sequence). Deletions cut 6 bases from V and 6 bases from J, with 15 bases between. The CDR3 DNA reads TGTGCCAGCAGCCGGGGGATTTTAGGCGAGCAGTACGTC. Protein: CASSRGILGEQYV.

The table lists this clonotype with a few counts. The V and J genes are TRBV7-2 and TRBJ1-6, with D uncertain. The CDR3 extends over 14 amino acids. The V end lost 1 base, the J end lost 8 bases, and 9 bases lay between the germline ends. Germline V gives CDR1 SGHTA, CDR2 FQGNSA. DNA for the CDR3: TGTGCCAGCAGCTTAGATTCGGGGTATTCACCCCTCCACTTT. As protein: CASSLDSGYSPLHF.

The rearrangement uses TRBV4-1 and TRBJ2-3; no clear D gene. V was cut by 0 bases and J by 0 bases, with 10 bases left in between. CDR3 length: 16 amino acids. Germline loops: CDR1 MGHRA, CDR2 YSYEKL. The CDR3 loop reads CASSQEYYPSTDTQYF. The CDR3 DNA reads TGCGCCAGCAGCCAAGAGTACTACCCTAGCACAGATACGCAGTATTTT.

This clonotype appeared a few times. The V call is TRBV6-5, the J call TRBJ1-1; D is ambiguous. Trimming shortened V by 8 bases and J by 1 base, and 5 bases separated the two germline ends. The CDR3 extends over 11 amino acids. From germline, CDR1 is MNHEY and CDR2 SVGAGI. The CDR3 spells CASGQNTEAFF. Written as DNA, the CDR3 is TGTGCCAGCGGTCAGAACACTGAAGCTTTCTTT.

The chain joins TRBV6-5 to TRBJ1-1; D is uncertain. The germline V gene has CDR1 MNHEY and CDR2 SVGAGI. This CDR3 comprises 11 residues. V shed 10 bases and J shed 4 bases, with 10 bases lying between them. For the CDR3, the DNA is TGTGCCACCGTCTCGAGCACTGAAGCTTTCTTT. It translates to CATVSSTEAFF.

The chain joins TRBV7-2 to TRBJ2-5, with D perhaps being TRBD1 or TRBD2 (5 bases each). The CDR3 has 15 amino acids. V dropped 6 bases and J dropped 1 base, with 15 bases sitting between them. Germline CDR1 reads SGHTA; CDR2 reads FQGNSA. CDR3 amino acids: CASRNLGTGQETQYF. The CDR3 nucleotides read TGTGCCAGCAGGAACCTAGGGACGGGCCAAGAGACCCAGTACTTC.

In its sample, this clonotype was seen a few times. The V gene is TRBV28, the J gene TRBJ1-1; D perhaps matches TRBD1 (6 bases). CDR1 is MDHEN, CDR2 SYDVKM, per germline. V lost 7 bases and J 6 bases, leaving 15 bases between the germline ends. The CDR3 is 13 amino acids. The CDR3 loop reads CASTRRQGSEAFF. For the CDR3, the DNA is TGTGCCAGCACCAGGCGTCAGGGGTCTGAAGCTTTCTTT.

The gene calls are TRBV7-2 and TRBJ2-7, with D perhaps assigned TRBD1 or TRBD2 (5 bases each). Germline V gene data show CDR1 as SGHTA and CDR2 as FQGNSA. The CDR3 is 13 residues long. The CDR3 protein is CASSPAKGRHLRV. The CDR3 region has the DNA TGTGCCAGCAGCCCAGCGAAGGGACGCCACCTTAGGGTC.

This rearrangement joins TRBV29-1 to TRBJ2-7, with 7 positions matching TRBD2. The ends lost 6 bases at V and 1 base at J; junction bases unmatched: 3. The CDR3 covers 12 residues. The germline V gene has CDR1 SQVTM and CDR2 ANQGSEA. Here the CDR3 DNA reads TGCAGCGTAGACGGGGGGTCCTACGAGCAGTACTTC. Translating gives CSVDGGSYEQYF.

The rearrangement links TRBV20-1 to TRBJ2-7; no firm D call. In germline, CDR1 is DFQATT, CDR2 SNEGSKA (reference sequence). The CDR3 loop spans 11 amino acids. V gave up 3 bases and J gave up 0 bases, with 3 bases separating them. CDR3 DNA sequence: TGCAGTGCTAGCGGCTCCTACGAGCAGTACGTC. Its translation is CSASGSYEQYV.

V gene TRBV12-3 or TRBV12-4 combines with J gene TRBJ2-7; D is ambiguous. The CDR3 loop spans 14 amino acids. V lost 3 bases to trimming and J lost 0 bases, with 9 bases between them. This CDR3 reads CASSFTQSSYEQYF. CDR3 nucleotide sequence: TGTGCCAGCAGTTTTACGCAGAGCTCCTACGAGCAGTACTTC.

The chain is built from TRBV4-3 and TRBJ1-6, with a possible D match to TRBD1 (6 bases). CDR3 size: 15 residues. Per germline, CDR1 LGHNA and CDR2 YSLEER. V was cut by 5 bases and J by 9 bases, with 17 bases left in between. The CDR3 protein is CASSRFRGWVSPLHF. CDR3 nucleotides: TGCGCCAGCAGCAGATTCAGGGGCTGGGTTTCACCCCTCCACTTT.

This clonotype has more than one count but fewer than ten. The rearrangement links TRBV18 to TRBJ2-3, with D hard to call. The CDR3 contains 14 residues. V shed 0 bases and J shed 2 bases, with 6 bases lying between them. Germline V gene sequence: CDR1 KGHSH, CDR2 LQKENI. The CDR3 nucleotides are TGTGCCAGCTCACCACCGGGTAACACAGATACGCAGTATTTT. As protein: CASSPPGNTDTQYF.

The chain carries TRBV18 and TRBJ1-2; D unresolved. CDR3 length equals 14 residues. Looked up from germline, CDR1 is KGHSH and CDR2 is LQKENI. The V end was cut by 2 bases, the J end by 4 bases, with 11 bases between. CDR3 region: CASSPGLAVYGYTF. Here the CDR3 DNA reads TGTGCCAGCTCACCAGGCCTCGCAGTCTATGGCTACACCTTC.

This clonotype was picked up a small number of times. Here the CDR3 reads CAISESQGVEGYTF. CDR3 sequence (DNA): TGTGCCATCAGTGAGAGCCAGGGGGTCGAAGGCTACACCTTC. V is TRBV10-3 and J is TRBJ1-2; 7 bases are a match to TRBD1. Germline V gene lookup returns CDR1 ENHRY and CDR2 SYGVKD. With 2 bases clipped from V and 8 bases from J, the junction kept 8 bases outside the gene matches. This CDR3 contains 14 residues.

This clonotype occurred a few times. The chain's CDR3 is CASIPISTGSGYGYTF. DNA for the CDR3: TGTGCCAGCATCCCAATCTCGACAGGGTCGGGCTATGGCTACACCTTC. V usage is TRBV12-3 or TRBV12-4 and J usage is TRBJ1-2, with 7 nucleotides matching TRBD1. The CDR3 has 16 amino acids. V dropped 7 bases and J dropped 4; count of bases not matched to a gene: 15.

A few counts support this clonotype. The rearrangement uses TRBV7-2 and TRBJ2-5, with 7 bases that match TRBD1. CDR1 and CDR2 from the germline V gene are SGHTA and FQGNSA. The CDR3 spans 16 residues. J lost 4 bases, V lost 2 bases, and 10 bases had no gene match. The CDR3 region has the DNA TGTGCCAGCAGCTTATGGCCTCAGGGGGAATTAGAGACCCAGTACTTC. Protein sequence: CASSLWPQGELETQYF.

V and J are TRBV7-2 and TRBJ2-3; the match to TRBD2 covers 12 bases. There are 16 residues in the CDR3. V dropped 2 bases and J dropped 6; count of bases not matched to a gene: 6. Germline CDR1 and CDR2: SGHTA and FQGNSA. CDR3 sequence (DNA): TGTGCCAGCAGCTTACTCCTAGCGGGGGGGCAGGATACGCAGTATTTT. This codes for CASSLLLAGGQDTQYF.

Many counts were recorded for this clonotype. The chain has TRBV7-9 and TRBJ2-1; 10 nucleotides align to TRBD1. CDR1 is SEHNR, CDR2 FQNEAQ, per germline (reference sequence). The CDR3 totals 14 residues. V lost 5 bases to trimming and J lost 6 bases; unmatched junction nucleotides: 4. CDR3 sequence (DNA): TGTGCCAGCAGCATGACAGGGGGCTTCAATGAGCAGTTCTTC. The encoded protein is CASSMTGGFNEQFF.

The V call is TRBV11-2, the J call TRBJ2-3; weak D call: TRBD2 (5 bases). The CDR3 totals 16 residues. Per the germline V gene, CDR1 is SGHAT and CDR2 is FQNNGV. V was shortened by 3 bases and J by 8 bases, with 21 bases between the two germline ends. CDR3 DNA sequence: TGTGCCAGCAGCTTTTTCGCTAGCCGACTCACGGGTACGCAGTATTTT. It yields the protein CASSFFASRLTGTQYF.

The chain carries TRBV18 and TRBJ2-7; no firm D call. V was trimmed by 2 bases and J by 2 bases, leaving 7 bases between them. This CDR3 has 13 amino acids. CDR1 KGHSH and CDR2 LQKENI come from the germline V gene. The CDR3 region has the DNA TGTGCCAGCTCACCAGACACAGCCTACGAGCAGTACGTC. Translated: CASSPDTAYEQYV.

This clonotype showed up just a few times. The V gene is TRBV5-1, the J gene TRBJ1-1, with 8 positions matching TRBD1. The CDR3 is 14 residues long. After removal of 0 bases from V and 7 bases from J, the junction contained 5 bases not matched to a gene. Germline V gives CDR1 SGHRS, CDR2 YFSETQ. The CDR3 region is CASSLARQGSEAFF. In DNA form, the CDR3 reads TGCGCCAGCAGCTTGGCTCGACAGGGGAGTGAAGCTTTCTTT.

V gene TRBV18 combines with J gene TRBJ2-1, with a possible D match to TRBD2 (5 bases). Between the trimmed V and J ends, which lost 5 bases and 7 bases, there was a span of 18 bases. The CDR3 length is 15 residues. Germline CDR1 is KGHSH and CDR2 is LQKENI. In nucleotides, the CDR3 is TGTGCCAGCTCATTTTACAGAGAGGGTTTGAATGAGCAGTTCTTC. It yields the protein CASSFYREGLNEQFF.

This clonotype appeared many times. This chain uses TRBV4-3 with TRBJ2-3; 11 bases agree with TRBD2. Germline CDR1 LGHNA, CDR2 YSLEER. The CDR3 consists of 16 residues. V was pared by 3 bases and J by 1 base, with 3 bases of the junction left unmatched. The CDR3 sequence is CASSHGGLAGTDTQYF. CDR3 nucleotide sequence: TGCGCCAGCAGCCACGGGGGACTAGCGGGCACAGATACGCAGTATTTT.

This clonotype has just a few counts. This rearrangement joins TRBV7-3 to TRBJ2-7; D unresolved. Germline V CDR1 and CDR2: SGHTA, FQGTGA. Trimming stripped 6 bases from V and 0 bases from J, with 12 bases between. The CDR3 spans 14 residues. CDR3 coding DNA: TGTGCCAGCAGTCCCGGGTCTAACTCCTACGAGCAGTACTTC. Its protein product is CASSPGSNSYEQYF.

This clonotype was counted at least ten times. J is TRBJ2-1 and V is TRBV4-2; TRBD2 matches at 10 bases. The CDR3 is 15 amino acids. CDR1 and CDR2 (germline): LGHNA, YNFKEQ. V gave up 4 bases and J gave up 10 bases; unmatched junction bases: 10. CDR3 sequence (DNA): TGTGCCAGCAGCCCCTCAGCGGGGGGGCCAAGCGAGCAGTTCTTC. As protein: CASSPSAGGPSEQFF.